The sequence of this T cell receptor beta chain was determined in a study of cytomegalovirus exposure and HLA in healthy donors. The CDR3 contains 12 residues. Trimming pared 5 bases from V and 6 bases from J, leaving 8 bases between. Germline lookup yields CDR1 MNHEY and CDR2 SVGAGI. This clone was counted only a few times. Antigen: not known. The primer mix had 60 Vbeta and 13 Jbeta primers. Data came from immunoSEQ multiplex PCR; TCRdb stores just in-frame clones and leaves some out. This table has under 200,000 clones, 75% to 90% appearing once. Study-level findings and limits: Solely CMV serostatus was available to characterize immune exposure.

The material sequenced was PBMCs. This chain uses TRBV6-5 with TRBJ2-1; D uncertain. This sequence originates from a woman in her late teens or twenties in good health and CMV-seronegative. Here the CDR3 reads CASSLLGNEQFF. The DNA for the CDR3 is TGTGCCAGCAGTCTGCTCGGCAATGAGCAGTTCTTC.